The rows below give T cell receptor beta chains drawn from one sample of a study of Tregs in tolerant kidney transplant recipients. Libraries were prepared by immunoSEQ multiplex PCR; TCRdb keeps only in-frame clonotypes and omits some of them. The sample lists 100,000 to 130,000 clones, 90% occurring once. This specimen consisted of CD4+ T cells from blood, obtained before the transplant. These receptors were collected from a human donor who received a combined kidney and bone marrow transplant. CDR3s include the opening cysteine and the closing phenylalanine or tryptophan. A D gene is named only where the DNA matches it firmly. The size entry is marked missing in some rows and otherwise reads once, few, many or a size class.

DNA: TGTGCCAGCAGTCGGGAGGGACTAGCTGTCAATGAGCAGTTCTTC
CDR3: CASSREGLAVNEQFF
size: NA
J: TRBJ2-1
V: TRBV6-5
D: TRBD2

DNA: TGTGCCAGCAGACTACAGGGACAGGTTGAAAAACTGTTTTTT
CDR3: CASRLQGQVEKLFF
size: few
J: TRBJ1-4
V: TRBV28
D: TRBD1

DNA: TGCGCCAGCAGCTTGGTCACTCCCTCCCACGAGCAGTACTTC
CDR3: CASSLVTPSHEQYF
size: NA
J: TRBJ2-7
V: TRBV5-1
D: NA

DNA: TGTGCCAGCAGCTTAGGCCCTAGCGGGGGGCTATCCTACGAGCAGTACTTC
CDR3: CASSLGPSGGLSYEQYF
size: NA
J: TRBJ2-7
V: TRBV11-2
D: TRBD2

DNA: TGTGCCAGCAGCTTAGTTTTTTCTATACCGCGGGGGAACACTGAAGCTTTCTTT
CDR3: CASSLVFSIPRGNTEAFF
size: NA
J: TRBJ1-1
V: TRBV11-2
D: NA

DNA: TGTGCCAGCAGCCCCCCCCTGGGGGGGGAATATGGCTACACCTTC
CDR3: CASSPPLGGEYGYTF
size: NA
J: TRBJ1-2
V: TRBV5-6
D: NA

DNA: TGTGCCAGCAGTGTGGGGGGGGACTACGAGCAGTACTTC
CDR3: CASSVGGDYEQYF
size: NA
J: TRBJ2-7
V: TRBV6-5
D: TRBD2

DNA: TGTGCCAGCAGCCCACAGGACCGGGAGGATACGCAGTATTTT
CDR3: CASSPQDREDTQYF
size: NA
J: TRBJ2-3
V: TRBV7-2
D: NA

DNA: TGTGCCAGCAGCGCCACCCCGGGAGACCCTCCCGGCTTT
CDR3: CASSATPGDPPGF
size: NA
J: TRBJ1-1
V: TRBV28
D: NA

DNA: TGTGCCAGTAACGAACAGGGGGCTGGAAACACCATATATTTT
CDR3: CASNEQGAGNTIYF
size: NA
J: TRBJ1-3
V: TRBV19
D: TRBD1

DNA: TGTGCCAGCAGTTCCCATCAGGTCATGAACACTGAAGCTTTCTTT
CDR3: CASSSHQVMNTEAFF
size: NA
J: TRBJ1-1
V: TRBV6-5
D: NA

DNA: TGTGCCAGCAGCTTGGTCCAGGGTGCCTACAATGAGCAGTTCTTC
CDR3: CASSLVQGAYNEQFF
size: NA
J: TRBJ2-1
V: TRBV5-8
D: NA

DNA: TGTGCCACCGGGACAGGGATTAACTATGGCTACACCTTC
CDR3: CATGTGINYGYTF
size: NA
J: TRBJ1-2
V: TRBV19
D: TRBD1

DNA: TGCGCCAGCAGCCCCAACAGAAAACCGAACACTGAAGCTTTCTTT
CDR3: CASSPNRKPNTEAFF
size: NA
J: TRBJ1-1
V: TRBV5-1
D: NA

DNA: TGCAGCGCTGGGACAGGGGACGGCTACACCTTC
CDR3: CSAGTGDGYTF
size: NA
J: TRBJ1-2
V: TRBV29-1
D: TRBD1

DNA: TGTGCCAGCAGACAGAGGACAGGCTATGGCTACACCTTC
CDR3: CASRQRTGYGYTF
size: NA
J: TRBJ1-2
V: TRBV6-5
D: TRBD1

DNA: TGCGCCAGCAGCTTCGACGGACAGGGGGTCACCTACGAGCAGTACTTC
CDR3: CASSFDGQGVTYEQYF
size: NA
J: TRBJ2-7
V: TRBV5-1
D: TRBD1

DNA: TGTGCCAGCTCAAGACAGGGTTCAGGGGCCAACGTCCTGACTTTC
CDR3: CASSRQGSGANVLTF
size: NA
J: TRBJ2-6
V: TRBV18
D: TRBD1

DNA: TGTGCCAGCACCCAAGGGGGCACCCGCTCCTACAATGAGCAGTTCTTC
CDR3: CASTQGGTRSYNEQFF
size: NA
J: TRBJ2-1
V: TRBV27
D: TRBD1

DNA: TGTGCCAGCAGAGGAGGGCTAGCGGGTCTGGACGAGCAGTACTTC
CDR3: CASRGGLAGLDEQYF
size: NA
J: TRBJ2-7
V: TRBV25-1
D: TRBD2

DNA: TGTGCCAGCAGCGGGGACAGTCCGGGTGGGACCCAGTACTTC
CDR3: CASSGDSPGGTQYF
size: NA
J: TRBJ2-5
V: TRBV9
D: TRBD1

DNA: TGTGCCAGCAGCGTAGTCTCCCAGGGGGGGACAGGGAGCGGCTACACCTTC
CDR3: CASSVVSQGGTGSGYTF
size: NA
J: TRBJ1-2
V: TRBV9
D: TRBD1

DNA: TGCAGCGTCCTCATTGAATTCGGCTATGGCTACACCTTC
CDR3: CSVLIEFGYGYTF
size: NA
J: TRBJ1-2
V: TRBV29-1
D: NA

DNA: TGTGCCAGCAGCGTACACAACACCGTGTACAATGAGCAGTTCTTC
CDR3: CASSVHNTVYNEQFF
size: NA
J: TRBJ2-1
V: TRBV7-9
D: NA

DNA: TGTGCCAGCAGCTTAGGCCGGACAGGGGCCGAATGGAACACTGAAGCTTTCTTT
CDR3: CASSLGRTGAEWNTEAFF
size: once
J: TRBJ1-1
V: TRBV7-9
D: TRBD1

DNA: TGTGCCAGCAGAAGACGGGGCACTGAAGCTTTCTTT
CDR3: CASRRRGTEAFF
size: NA
J: TRBJ1-1
V: TRBV6-1
D: NA

DNA: TGTGCCAGCAGTTTAGGCCTCCTAGCGGGAAGCGAGCAGTACTTC
CDR3: CASSLGLLAGSEQYF
size: NA
J: TRBJ2-7
V: TRBV6-5
D: TRBD2

DNA: TGTGCCAGTAAAAAAGGGGCGGTCAATCAGCCCCAGCATTTT
CDR3: CASKKGAVNQPQHF
size: NA
J: TRBJ1-5
V: TRBV19
D: NA

DNA: TGTGCCAGCAGAGTGCATGGACTAGCGAGGGGTTCGTCCTACAATGAGCAGTTCTTC
CDR3: CASRVHGLARGSSYNEQFF
size: NA
J: TRBJ2-1
V: TRBV27
D: TRBD2

DNA: TGTGCCAGCAGTTACCCCTCAGGGAAAGGTAATCAGCCCCAGCATTTT
CDR3: CASSYPSGKGNQPQHF
size: NA
J: TRBJ1-5
V: TRBV6-6
D: NA

DNA: TGTGCCACCAGCACACCCTTTGAGCGGCTTGGCACAGATACGCAGTATTTT
CDR3: CATSTPFERLGTDTQYF
size: NA
J: TRBJ2-3
V: TRBV15
D: NA

DNA: TGTGCCAGCAGCTTGGGGCAGGGGCGGGCGGCTAATGAAAAACTGTTTTTT
CDR3: CASSLGQGRAANEKLFF
size: NA
J: TRBJ1-4
V: TRBV5-4
D: NA

DNA: TGTGCCAGCAGCCTCCTAGCGGGGGGTTCGAGTGGAGAGACCCAGTACTTC
CDR3: CASSLLAGGSSGETQYF
size: NA
J: TRBJ2-5
V: TRBV7-8
D: TRBD2

DNA: TGCGCCAGCAGCCAAGTCCTTTCTGTAGAACAGCAGTTCTTC
CDR3: CASSQVLSVEQQFF
size: NA
J: TRBJ2-1
V: TRBV4-1
D: NA